This TCR beta chain was obtained from a study of naive and memory T cell subsets. The study, taken as a whole, reports: Over 90% of naive TCR sequences appeared only once, unlike memory subsets.

Both TRBC1 and TRBC2 were covered by a beta constant-region primer of two equimolar oligonucleotides. An oligonucleotide with the SP2 primer and a 12-nucleotide UMI was ligated to the cDNA 3' end. TCRdb itself ran the UMI-ligation and nested PCR reads through MiXCR, one entry per CDR3 protein. In the table there are some 83,000 distinct CDR3 sequences, around 13% of which are singletons. CD4 T cells were positively selected, then CD8 T cells from the CD4-negative fraction. V lost 4 bases to trimming and J lost 7 bases; unmatched junction nucleotides: 2. The V gene's germline CDR1 is SQVTM and CDR2 ANQGSEA. The CDR3 totals 12 residues. This clonotype has at least ten counts. Antigen unknown.

This clonotype originated in a human donor in good health. The gene calls are TRBV29-1 and TRBJ2-2; 8 bases agree with TRBD1. The sample consisted of central memory CD4+ T cells from blood. The CDR3, as DNA: TGCAGCGTTGGGACAGGGCACGGGGAGCTGTTTTTT. Its protein is CSVGTGHGELFF.